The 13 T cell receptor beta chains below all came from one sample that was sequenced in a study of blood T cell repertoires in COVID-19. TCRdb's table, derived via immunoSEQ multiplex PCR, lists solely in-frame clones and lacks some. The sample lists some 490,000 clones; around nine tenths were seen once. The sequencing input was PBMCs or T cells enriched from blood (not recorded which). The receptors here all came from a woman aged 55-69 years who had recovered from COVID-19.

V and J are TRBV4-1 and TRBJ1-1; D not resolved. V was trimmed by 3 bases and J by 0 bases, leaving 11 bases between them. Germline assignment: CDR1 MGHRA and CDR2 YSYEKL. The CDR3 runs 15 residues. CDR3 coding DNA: TGCGCCAGCAGCCATGATAAACATATGAACACTGAAGCTTTCTTT. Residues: CASSHDKHMNTEAFF.

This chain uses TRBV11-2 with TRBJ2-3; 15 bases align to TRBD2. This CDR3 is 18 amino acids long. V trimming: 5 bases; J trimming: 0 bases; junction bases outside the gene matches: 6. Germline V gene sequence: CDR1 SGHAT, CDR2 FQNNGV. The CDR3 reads CASSRTSGGGLSTDTQYF. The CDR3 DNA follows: TGTGCCAGCAGCAGGACTAGCGGGGGGGGACTTAGCACAGATACGCAGTATTTT.

Written as DNA, the CDR3 is TGTGCCAGCTCACCAATCGGTAGAACTGAAGCTTTCTTT. It is translated as CASSPIGRTEAFF. The rearrangement joins TRBV18 to TRBJ1-1; D gene uncertain. This CDR3 has 13 amino acids. The germline gives CDR1 KGHSH, CDR2 LQKENI. V was trimmed by 2 bases and J by 5 bases, leaving 9 bases between them.

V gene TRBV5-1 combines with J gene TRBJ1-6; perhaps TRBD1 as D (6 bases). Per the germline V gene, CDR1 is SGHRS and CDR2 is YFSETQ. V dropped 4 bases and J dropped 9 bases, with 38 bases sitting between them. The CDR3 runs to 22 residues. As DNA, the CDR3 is TGCGCCAGCAGCCAACATGCCGCCGTAGTAACACCGTTCCTACCCAGGGGTTCACCCCTCCACTTT. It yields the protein CASSQHAAVVTPFLPRGSPLHF.

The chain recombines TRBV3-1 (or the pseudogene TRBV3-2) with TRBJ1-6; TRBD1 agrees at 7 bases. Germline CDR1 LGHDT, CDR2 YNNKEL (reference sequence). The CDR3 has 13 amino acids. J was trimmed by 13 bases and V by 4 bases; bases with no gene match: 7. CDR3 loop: CASSRLQGDPLHF. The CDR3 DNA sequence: TGTGCCAGCAGCCGCCTCCAGGGGGATCCCCTCCACTTT.

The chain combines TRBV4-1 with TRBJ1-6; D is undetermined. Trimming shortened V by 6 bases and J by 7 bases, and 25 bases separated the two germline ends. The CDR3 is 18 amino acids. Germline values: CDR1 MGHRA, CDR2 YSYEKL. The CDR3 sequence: CASRRAGGEDLQNSPLHF. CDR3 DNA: TGCGCCAGCAGGCGGGCGGGCGGAGAGGACCTTCAAAATTCACCCCTCCACTTT.

CDR3 in amino acids: CAISESTGRGEAFF. In DNA, the CDR3 is TGTGCCATCAGTGAGTCGACGGGTAGGGGTGAAGCTTTCTTT. V usage is TRBV10-3 and J usage is TRBJ1-1; weak D call: TRBD1 (5 bases). Germline V CDR1 and CDR2: ENHRY, SYGVKD. The CDR3 covers 14 residues. Trimming stripped 0 bases from V and 7 bases from J, with 12 bases between.

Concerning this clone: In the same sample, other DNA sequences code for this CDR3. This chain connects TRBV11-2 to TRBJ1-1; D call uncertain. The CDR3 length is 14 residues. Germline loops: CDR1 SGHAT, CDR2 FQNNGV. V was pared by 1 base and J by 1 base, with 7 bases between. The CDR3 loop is CASSLAGWNTEAFF. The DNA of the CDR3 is TGTGCCAGCAGCTTAGCGGGATGGAACACTGAAGCTTTCTTT.

The DNA for the CDR3 is TGTGCCAGCAGCCCACCGGGAAGTTCACCCCTCCACTTT. It specifies CASSPPGSSPLHF. The chain carries TRBV11-3 and TRBJ1-6, with D hard to call. The CDR3 is 13 amino acids. CDR1 and CDR2 from the germline V gene are SGHNT and YENEEA. V lost 5 bases, J lost 9 bases, and 11 bases lay in between.

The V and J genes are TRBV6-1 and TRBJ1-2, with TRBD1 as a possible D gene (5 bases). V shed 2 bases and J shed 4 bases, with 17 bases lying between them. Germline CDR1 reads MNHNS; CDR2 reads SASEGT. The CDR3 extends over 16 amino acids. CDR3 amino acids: CASSELVAQGTYGYTF. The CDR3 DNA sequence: TGTGCCAGCAGTGAATTGGTAGCCCAGGGAACCTATGGCTACACCTTC.

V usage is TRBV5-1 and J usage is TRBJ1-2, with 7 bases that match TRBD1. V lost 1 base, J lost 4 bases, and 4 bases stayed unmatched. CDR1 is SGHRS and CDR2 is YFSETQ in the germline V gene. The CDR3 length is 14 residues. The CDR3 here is CASSLNGQAYGYTF. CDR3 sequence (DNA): TGCGCCAGCAGCTTGAACGGACAGGCCTATGGCTACACCTTC.

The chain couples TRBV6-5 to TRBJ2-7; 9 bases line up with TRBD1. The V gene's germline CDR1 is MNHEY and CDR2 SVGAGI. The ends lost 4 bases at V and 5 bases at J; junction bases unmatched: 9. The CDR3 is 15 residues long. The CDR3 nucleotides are TGTGCCAGCAGTTCCCCCGGGACAGGGTCCCACGAGCAGTACTTC. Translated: CASSSPGTGSHEQYF.

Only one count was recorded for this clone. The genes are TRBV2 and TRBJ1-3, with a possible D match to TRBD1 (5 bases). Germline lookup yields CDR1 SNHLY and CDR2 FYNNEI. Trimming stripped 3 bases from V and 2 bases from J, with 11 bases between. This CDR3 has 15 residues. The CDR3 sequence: CASSDRAGTGNTIYF. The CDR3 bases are TGTGCCAGCAGTGATAGGGCAGGGACTGGAAACACCATATATTTT.